What follows describes a single TCR beta chain. The repertoire was sequenced with immunoSEQ multiplex PCR; TCRdb's copy has only in-frame clones and lacks some. The sample shows 700,000 to 750,000 clones, 75% to 90% of them seen only once. This sample was taken from a study of shared T cell receptors in the human thymus. This CDR3 comprises 15 residues. In germline, CDR1 is SGHDN, CDR2 FVKESK. Trimming left V 11 bases short and J 4 bases short, with 21 bases between. Another study also made use of these data, one on human thymus T cells.

The V and J genes are TRBV14 and TRBJ2-1; D is possibly TRBD1 (5 bases). Sequenced material: thymocytes. The TCR was taken from a girl under three years old with a congenital heart defect. The CDR3 region is CAARAPHLTYNEQFF. The CDR3 DNA sequence: TGTGCCGCCAGGGCCCCTCATTTGACGTACAATGAGCAGTTCTTC. Drawing the rest from reference TRBV14 and TRBJ2-1, the complete variable domain is EAGVTQFPSHSVIEKGQTVTLRCDPISGHDNLYWYRRVMGKEIKFLLHFVKESKQDESGMPNNRFLAERTGGTYSTLKVQPAELEDSGVYFCAARAPHLTYNEQFFGPGTRLTVL.